This is a list of T cell receptor beta chains from one sample in a study of shared clonotypes between healthy human individuals. Assay: immunoSEQ multiplex PCR; the TCRdb copy retains only in-frame clones and omits some. The table records 2 million to 2.5 million clones, roughly 90% of them present only once. Sequenced material: naive CD4+ T cells from PBMCs. The receptors were gathered from a man between 18 and 35 years old in good health. Some clones in this sample may be carry-over from other donors' samples. Each CDR3 is given without its conserved first and last residue. D genes are given only for firm matches. Some rows mark clone size as missing; the rest say once, few, many or name a class of expanded clone.

d_call j_call clone_size v_call cdr3_aa
- TRBJ2-3 - TRBV7-2 ASSLLWRDTQY
TRBD1 TRBJ2-2 - TRBV5-1 ASSGTGATGELF
TRBD2 TRBJ2-7 - TRBV6-5 ASSRGGLGTYEQY
TRBD2 TRBJ2-1 once TRBV6-4 ASSDGSGRGNEQF
- TRBJ1-5 - TRBV4-3 ASSPQGAGQPQH
- TRBJ1-4 - TRBV6-5 ASRTGRANEKLF
TRBD2 TRBJ2-7 - TRBV4-2 ASSQKPGLAETYEQY
TRBD2 TRBJ2-2 once TRBV7-2 ASSLGGLAAYTGELF
- TRBJ1-1 once TRBV11-2 ASSPFGQPNTEAF
TRBD1 TRBJ2-7 - TRBV29-1 SVLTGGDEQY
TRBD1 - once TRBV28 ASSPAGTESYEQY
TRBD1 TRBJ2-5 - TRBV29-1 SVAIGQGYQETQY
TRBD2 TRBJ2-7 - TRBV18 ASSPPPSGRVDEQY
TRBD1 TRBJ2-7 - TRBV28 ASVEVYRTDRGSYEQY
TRBD1 TRBJ2-3 - TRBV7-3 ASSLRQGGTDTQY
- TRBJ1-1 few TRBV28 ASSPIVGQGRFEAF
- TRBJ1-3 - TRBV28 ASSSNTIY
- TRBJ1-5 once TRBV6-5 ASSIPLQH
TRBD1 TRBJ2-7 - TRBV5-1 ASSLGRTGYEQY
- TRBJ2-4 - TRBV18 ASGEGAAKNIQY
TRBD2 TRBJ2-1 - TRBV7-9 ASSPELAGENEQF
- TRBJ2-7 once TRBV5-6 ASSLEGGGYEQY
- TRBJ2-7 - TRBV29-1 SVYGASSYEQY